Sequencing of this T cell receptor beta chain was carried out in a study of blood T cell repertoires in COVID-19. The CDR3 length is 15 residues. Germline V gene lookup returns CDR1 SGHKS and CDR2 YYEKEE (reference sequence). V lost 4 bases and J lost 2, with 12 bases in between. The table came from immunoSEQ multiplex PCR; TCRdb's copy has only in-frame clones and leaves some out. This table has 150,000 to 200,000 clones, more than 80% appearing once. The J gene is TRBJ1-4, the V gene TRBV5-5, with a weak D call TRBD1 (6 bases). The receptor was derived from an older woman with acute or convalescent COVID-19. The material sequenced was peripheral blood. The CDR3 nucleotides read TGTGCCAGCAGCCACGGGACATTTACTAATGAAAAACTGTTTTTT. Translation: CASSHGTFTNEKLFF.